Listed below are T cell receptor beta chains from one sample, sequenced in a study of OX40 agonist ivuxolimab in advanced cancers. The method was immunoSEQ multiplex PCR; TCRdb's version includes in-frame clones alone and lacks a portion of them. The sample has about 93,000 clones; approximately 94% are singletons. The source material was CD4+ or CD8+ T cells sorted from blood, sampled in a trial of the OX40 agonist ivuxolimab. These receptors originate from an adult with an advanced solid tumor such as melanoma, head and neck, liver or kidney cancer. Each CDR3 is given with its conserved first and last residue. The D gene is left open where the match is weak. Rows may omit the clone size; those that give it use once, few, many or a size class.

J gene | clone size | V gene | D gene | CDR3 DNA | CDR3 protein
TRBJ1-2 | . | TRBV5-6 | . | TGTGCCAGCAGCTTAGGTGCCTTAAACTATGGCTACACCTTC | CASSLGALNYGYTF
TRBJ2-5 | once | TRBV29-1 | . | TGCAGCGTTGCTGGCTGGCGGGCAGGACGACAGGAGACCCAGTACTTC | CSVAGWRAGRQETQYF
TRBJ1-5 | . | TRBV4-1 | . | TGCGCCAGCAGCCAAGGAAGGAATCAGCCCCAGCATTTT | CASSQGRNQPQHF
TRBJ1-3 | . | TRBV27 | . | TGTGCCAGCAGCTTTGGCGCTGGAAACACCATATATTTT | CASSFGAGNTIYF
TRBJ1-2 | . | TRBV4-3 | . | TGCGCCAGCAGCCAAGTGGAGCCCCCGGAGGGCTACACCTTC | CASSQVEPPEGYTF
TRBJ2-7 | . | TRBV11-2 | . | TGTGCCAGCACCCCGGCCCTGACCTACGAGCAGTACTTC | CASTPALTYEQYF
TRBJ2-7 | . | TRBV11-2 | . | TGTGCCAGCAGCTTTATCCTGCCCGGGTACGAGCAGTACTTC | CASSFILPGYEQYF
TRBJ1-1 | . | TRBV25-1 | . | TGTGCCAGCAGTATCGGGGAATACACTGAAGCTTTCTTT | CASSIGEYTEAFF
TRBJ2-7 | . | TRBV6-6 | . | TGTGCCAGCAGCCCGAGGGGCCAGCCTTACGAGCAGTACTTC | CASSPRGQPYEQYF
TRBJ2-7 | once | TRBV6-1 | TRBD1 | TGTGCCAGCAGTGAATGGGTGGGACAGACCTACGAGCAGTACTTC | CASSEWVGQTYEQYF
TRBJ1-2 | . | TRBV5-1 | . | TGCGCCAGCAGCTTGAGCAGCGGGCAGGGATTTTTCTATGGCTACACCTTC | CASSLSSGQGFFYGYTF
TRBJ2-7 | . | TRBV5-1 | TRBD1 | TGCGCCAGCAGCTACCGACAGGGCAACTACGAGCAGTACTTC | CASSYRQGNYEQYF
TRBJ2-5 | . | TRBV5-6 | TRBD1 | TGTGCCAGCAGCGTGGGACAGTCCTTAACGGAGACCCAGTACTTC | CASSVGQSLTETQYF
TRBJ2-3 | once | TRBV6-5 | TRBD2 | TGTGCCAGCAGTTCCCCCGGGACTAGGACAGATACGCAGTATTTT | CASSSPGTRTDTQYF
TRBJ2-1 | once | TRBV10-2 | TRBD2 | TGCGCCAGCAGTGCGATGGGACTAGCGAAAAATGAGCAGTTCTTC | CASSAMGLAKNEQFF
TRBJ2-1 | . | TRBV4-3 | TRBD1 | TGCGCCAGCAGCCCGGACAGGGAATACTCCTACAATGAGCAGTTCTTC | CASSPDREYSYNEQFF
TRBJ2-1 | . | TRBV10-3 | TRBD1 | TGTGCCATCAGTCAGGGACAGGGGGAGCAGTTCTTC | CAISQGQGEQFF
TRBJ2-7 | . | TRBV29-1 | . | TGCAGCGTTCGGGGGCTTAACTCCTACGAGCAGTACTTC | CSVRGLNSYEQYF
TRBJ2-5 | . | TRBV27 | TRBD2 | TGTGCCAGCAGTCCGGGACTAGCGGGAGGGGGCCGGGAGACCCAGTACTTC | CASSPGLAGGGRETQYF
TRBJ2-1 | . | TRBV7-8 | TRBD1 | TGTGCCAGCAGCCCTAGACGACAGGGAGACAACAATGAGCAGTTCTTC | CASSPRRQGDNNEQFF
TRBJ1-2 | . | TRBV9 | . | TGTGCCAGCAGCGGGCCCGTGGAGGGATTTAACTATGGCTACACCTTC | CASSGPVEGFNYGYTF
TRBJ2-7 | . | TRBV19 | TRBD2 | TGTGCCAGTAGTATAGCGGCTAGCGGACCCTACGAGCAGTACTTC | CASSIAASGPYEQYF
TRBJ2-5 | . | TRBV6-5 | TRBD2 | TGTGCCAGCAGTTCAACTAGCGGGAGTTGGGGAGAGACCCAGTACTTC | CASSSTSGSWGETQYF
TRBJ2-3 | . | TRBV2 | TRBD1 | TGTGCCACCGAGGGGGCCGGAGATACGCAGTATTTT | CATEGAGDTQYF
TRBJ1-1 | . | TRBV27 | TRBD1 | TGTGCCAGCAGCCCGGACAGGATGTACACTGAAGCTTTCTTT | CASSPDRMYTEAFF
TRBJ2-1 | . | TRBV9 | . | TGTGCCAGCAGCGTAGGGACGGCGACCTACAATGAGCAGTTCTTC | CASSVGTATYNEQFF
TRBJ1-3 | . | TRBV7-9 | . | TGTGCCAGCAGCTTAGGTCGGGGCGCCATATATTTT | CASSLGRGAIYF
TRBJ1-5 | once | TRBV6-1 | TRBD1 | TGTGCCAGCAGAGGGGGCGAAAATAGCAATCAGCCCCAGCATTTT | CASRGGENSNQPQHF
TRBJ2-6 | . | TRBV7-3 | . | TGTGCCAGCAGCTTAACGGGGGGCTATAGCTCTGGGGCCAACGTCCTGACTTTC | CASSLTGGYSSGANVLTF
TRBJ2-2 | once | TRBV6-5 | . | TGTGCCAGCAGTTACGGAGAGGCCGGGGAGCTGTTTTTT | CASSYGEAGELFF
TRBJ1-5 | . | TRBV10-2 | . | TGCGCCAGCAGTGAGTTCACTTATAGCAATCAGCCCCAGCATTTT | CASSEFTYSNQPQHF
TRBJ2-7 | . | TRBV29-1 | TRBD1 | TGCAGCGTTGTCCTTACAGGGGGTAATACCTACGAGCAGTACTTC | CSVVLTGGNTYEQYF
TRBJ1-6 | . | TRBV9 | . | TGTGCCAGCAGCGTACTGGGAGGGGAATCACCCCTCCACTTT | CASSVLGGESPLHF
TRBJ2-7 | . | TRBV19 | . | TGTGCCAGTAGTCCGAAAGTTCCATACGAGCAGTACTTC | CASSPKVPYEQYF
TRBJ2-2 | . | TRBV13 | . | TGTGCCAGCAGCGCAGGTGATACCGGGGAGCTGTTTTTT | CASSAGDTGELFF
TRBJ1-4 | . | TRBV13 | . | TGTGCCAGCAGCTTACGGGTAAATGAAAAACTGTTTTTT | CASSLRVNEKLFF
TRBJ2-7 | . | TRBV11-2 | . | TGTGCCAGCAGGAGGGGCATGTCCTACGAGCAGTACTTC | CASRRGMSYEQYF
TRBJ2-7 | . | TRBV7-2 | . | TGTGCCAGCAGCTTTGGCAGCCCCTACGAGCAGTACTTC | CASSFGSPYEQYF
TRBJ2-7 | . | TRBV6-6 | . | TGTGCCAGCAGCCCGCAGGGGTTCTACGAGCAGTACTTC | CASSPQGFYEQYF
TRBJ1-1 | . | TRBV2 | TRBD1 | TGTGCCAGCAGTGAGGGGCGTACGGCAGGGGGTGCAACTGAAGCTTTCTTT | CASSEGRTAGGATEAFF
TRBJ2-4 | . | TRBV5-4 | . | TGTGCCAGCAGCTCCAGGGACATTCAGTACTTC | CASSSRDIQYF
TRBJ2-7 | . | TRBV14 | TRBD1 | TGTGCCAGCAGCCAAGATAGGACAGGATACTACGAGCAGTACTTC | CASSQDRTGYYEQYF
TRBJ1-1 | . | TRBV29-1 | . | TGCAGCGTTGACTCCAGCGCTGAAGCTTTCTTT | CSVDSSAEAFF